One and the same sample provided the 21 T cell receptor beta chains below, sequenced in a study of monozygotic twins with inflammatory bowel disease. TCRdb re-called the 5' RACE reads and gives one entry per CDR3 protein, without DNA. The sample's table shows about 140,000 distinct CDR3 sequences. The specimen was blood. Every receptor here comes from a human donor with ulcerative colitis or Crohn's disease, or a healthy co-twin of an affected twin (not recorded which).

This chain uses TRBV6-2 or TRBV6-3 with TRBJ2-2. This CDR3 is 13 amino acids long. Germline lookup yields CDR1 MNHEY and CDR2 SVGEGT. This chain's CDR3 is CASSARTAGELFF.

The chain uses TRBV20-1 and TRBJ2-5; the D gene TCRdb calls, TRBD2, cannot be checked with no DNA. The germline V gene encodes CDR1 DFQATT and CDR2 SNEGSKA (reference sequence). The CDR3 loop spans 15 amino acids. The CDR3 loop reads CSAGRASGGRETQYF.

The rearrangement uses TRBV7-2 and TRBJ2-3; the TRBD2 assignment by TCRdb is unverifiable without DNA. Per the germline V gene, CDR1 is SGHTA and CDR2 is FQGNSA. CDR3 size: 15 residues. CDR3 protein: CASSLAHSSGDTQYF.

This rearrangement joins TRBV15 to TRBJ2-5; TCRdb designates TRBD1, a call that cannot be tested without DNA. This CDR3 has 15 amino acids. The germline V gene encodes CDR1 LNHNV and CDR2 YYDKDF (reference sequence). CDR3 sequence: CATVTGERGTETQYF. Together with reference TRBV15 and TRBJ2-5, the CDR3 gives the full variable domain: DAMVIQNPRYQVTQFGKPVTLSCSQTLNHNVMYWYQQKSSQAPKLLFHYYDKDFNNEADTPDNFQSRRPNTSFCFLDIRSPGLGDTAMYLCATVTGERGTETQYFGPGTRLLVL.

The chain carries TRBV10-3 and TRBJ2-5; there is no DNA to check the TCRdb D call of TRBD2. Germline CDR1 ENHRY, CDR2 SYGVKD. This CDR3 is 16 amino acids long. The CDR3 loop reads CAISDVGTPSQETQYF.

The rearrangement links TRBV25-1 to TRBJ1-3. Germline CDR1 and CDR2: MGHDK and SYGVNS. The CDR3 totals 13 residues. CDR3: CASSEYWGNTIYF.

The chain has TRBV12-3 or TRBV12-4 and TRBJ1-6. This CDR3 spans 15 amino acids. The CDR3: CASRVQGIYNSPLHF.

This CDR3 is CASSPGWNTEAFF. This sequence joins TRBV7-3 and TRBJ1-1; checking the TCRdb D call of TRBD1 is not possible without DNA. This CDR3 contains 13 residues. Germline values: CDR1 SGHTA, CDR2 FQGTGA.

The chain uses TRBV7-2 and TRBJ2-7. Germline-derived CDR1 and CDR2 are SGHTA and FQGNSA. The CDR3 length is 14 residues. CDR3 loop: CASSSQGTSYEQYF.

The gene calls are TRBV12-3 or TRBV12-4 and TRBJ2-2; the TRBD1 assignment by TCRdb is unverifiable without DNA. The CDR3 runs to 13 residues. CDR3: CASSRTGTGELFF.

V and J are TRBV7-2 and TRBJ2-5; TCRdb lists TRBD1, though no DNA is available to test this call. CDR1 and CDR2 (germline): SGHTA, FQGNSA. The CDR3 loop spans 15 amino acids. This CDR3 reads CASSSTGGAGETQYF.

V and J are TRBV5-6 and TRBJ1-3. The CDR3 sequence is 16 residues long. Germline assignment: CDR1 SGHDT and CDR2 YYEEEE. The CDR3: CASSLVAANSGNTIYF.

V gene TRBV5-1 combines with J gene TRBJ2-7; TCRdb reports TRBD1, a call that lacks DNA to check it against. The germline V gene has CDR1 SGHRS and CDR2 YFSETQ. CDR3 size: 14 residues. CDR3 amino acids: CASSLILQGYEQYF.

J is TRBJ2-1 and V is TRBV6-2 or TRBV6-3; as DNA is missing, the TRBD2 call by TCRdb cannot be tested. The CDR3 sequence is 15 residues long. CDR1 is MNHEY and CDR2 is SVGEGT in the germline V gene. The CDR3 protein is CASSYLGGGAGEQFF.

The rearrangement uses TRBV11-3 and TRBJ2-1. The CDR3 covers 13 residues. The germline V gene encodes CDR1 SGHNT and CDR2 YENEEA. CDR3: CASSLGLRQEQFF.

The chain has TRBV7-8 and TRBJ1-1; TCRdb's assignment of TRBD1 cannot be checked, as there is no DNA. Germline V gene lookup returns CDR1 SGHVS and CDR2 FQNEAQ. The CDR3 length is 17 residues. CDR3 region: CASSLVGQGGQATEAFF.

The CDR3 reads CASSPGDRGFYTEAFF. The J gene is TRBJ1-1, the V gene TRBV5-1; the TCRdb call, TRBD1, lacks DNA for checking. This CDR3 region has 16 residues. Germline V gene sequence: CDR1 SGHRS, CDR2 YFSETQ.

The CDR3 sequence is CSARDGGSYGYTF. The chain is built from TRBV20-1 and TRBJ1-2; TCRdb reports TRBD1, a call that lacks DNA to check it against. Germline CDR1 is DFQATT and CDR2 is SNEGSKA (reference sequence). This CDR3 spans 13 amino acids.

The V and J genes are TRBV18 and TRBJ2-7; the D gene TCRdb calls, TRBD1, cannot be checked with no DNA. The CDR3 is 13 amino acids. Germline CDR1 and CDR2: KGHSH and LQKENI. CDR3 in amino acids: CASSQGVSYEQYF.

The rearrangement joins TRBV10-3 to TRBJ1-1; the TCRdb call, TRBD1, lacks DNA for checking. CDR1 and CDR2 (germline): ENHRY, SYGVKD. There are 15 residues in the CDR3. This CDR3 is CAISLRDREGTEAFF.

V is TRBV27 and J is TRBJ2-1; TCRdb indicates TRBD1, and absent DNA this call remains unverified. Germline CDR1 and CDR2: MNHEY and SMNVEV (reference sequence). This CDR3 region has 12 residues. CDR3: CASSLTGNEQFF.